This TCR beta chain came from a study of control samples from healthy donors and cancer patients. Sequencing used immunoSEQ multiplex PCR; TCRdb keeps in-frame clones, though not all of them. The table records under 110,000 clones, about 89% of them present only once. The V gene's germline CDR1 is SGHVS and CDR2 FNYEAQ. The CDR3 length is 16 residues. V was clipped by 5 bases and J by 2 bases; unmatched bases: 8. The clonotype was recovered from a man aged 30-40 years in good health. Sequenced input: blood. The chain uses TRBV7-6 and TRBJ2-3; 9 nucleotides match TRBD2. For the CDR3, the DNA is TGTGCCAGCAGCCGGGCGGGGGGGGTGTCCACAGATACGCAGTATTTT. Translation: CASSRAGGVSTDTQYF.